The T cell receptor (beta chain) described here comes from a study of blood T cell repertoires in COVID-19. In its sample, this clone was seen once. The CDR3 runs to 17 residues. The V gene end was trimmed by 4 bases and the J gene end by 4 bases; junction bases not matched to a gene: 9. From germline, CDR1 is KGHDR and CDR2 SFDVKD. Using immunoSEQ multiplex PCR, the repertoire was profiled, and TCRdb retains in-frame clones only, with some absent. The table records around 270,000 clones, over 80% of them present only once. The V gene is TRBV24-1, the J gene TRBJ1-3, with TRBD1 matching 10 bases. The clonotype was recovered from a middle-aged woman who had been exposed to COVID-19. The specimen sequenced was PBMCs or T cells enriched from blood (not recorded which). The CDR3 here is CATSDPGTGAAGNTIYF. The CDR3 DNA is TGTGCCACCAGTGACCCCGGGACAGGGGCAGCAGGAAACACCATATATTTT.